Detailed here is one TCR beta chain. The CDR3 consists of 13 residues. CDR1 WSHSY and CDR2 SAAADI come from the germline V gene. The trim removed 5 bases at V and 0 bases at J, leaving 0 bases unmatched. Measured with immunoSEQ multiplex PCR; TCRdb has only the in-frame clones, and not every one. In the table there are around 92,000 clones, about 83% of which are singletons. The data originate from a study of graft-versus-host responses after intestinal transplantation. Study details: Recipients were given multivisceral, liver-intestinal, or isolated intestinal transplants.

This receptor was taken from a human patient who received an intestinal transplant, so some T cells may come from the graft donor. Sequencing used PBMCs, obtained 255 days after intestinal transplant. The gene calls are TRBV10-2 and TRBJ1-1; 7 nucleotides align to TRBD1. CDR3 nucleotide sequence: TGCGCCAGCAGTACAGGGGTGAACACTGAAGCTTTCTTT. It yields the protein CASSTGVNTEAFF.